Listed below are T cell receptor beta chains from one sample, sequenced in a study of early T cells in non-severe SARS-CoV-2 infection. Via MiXCR, TCRdb re-called the 5' RACE reads, giving one row per CDR3 protein. The profile shows some 80,000 distinct CDR3 sequences, around 5% of them singletons. The material was whole blood, obtained at baseline. The source is an adult who was a healthcare worker with PCR-confirmed SARS-CoV-2 infection or an uninfected control (not recorded which). The CDR3 runs from the conserved cysteine through the conserved F or W. The order of the fields is clone size, J gene, D gene, V gene, CDR3 protein, CDR3 DNA. A D gene is named only where the DNA matches it firmly. Expanded clones get a size class; other rows say once, few or many, or leave the size out.

>many|TRBJ1-5|NA|TRBV25-1
CASSDRGRPQHF
TGTGCCAGCAGTGACAGGGGACGGCCCCAGCATTTT
>many|TRBJ2-1|NA|TRBV11-2
CATSRSYNEQFF
TGTGCCACCTCTAGGTCCTACAATGAGCAGTTCTTC
>NA|TRBJ2-6|NA|TRBV30
CAWSRVSGANVLTF
TGTGCCTGGAGCCGTGTAAGTGGGGCCAACGTCCTGACTTTC
>NA|TRBJ1-1|TRBD1|TRBV20-1
CSARGQSNTEAFF
TGCAGTGCTAGGGGACAGTCGAACACTGAAGCTTTCTTT
>few|TRBJ1-1|NA|TRBV6-5
CASGGQFTEAFF
TGTGCCAGCGGAGGGCAATTCACTGAAGCTTTCTTT
>few|TRBJ2-7|NA|TRBV29-1
CSVVGAFEQYF
TGCAGCGTTGTTGGTGCGTTCGAGCAGTACTTC
>many|TRBJ2-1|NA|TRBV12-3/TRBV12-4
CASSATRVSFF
TGTGCCAGCAGTGCTACTAGAGTGAGCTTCTTC
>few|TRBJ1-5|NA|TRBV2
CASSRRVPNQPQHF
TGTGCCAGCAGTCGCCGGGTCCCCAATCAGCCCCAGCATTTT
>NA|TRBJ2-1|NA|TRBV7-9
CASRYGSGNEQFF
TGTGCCAGCAGGTACGGGAGTGGGAATGAGCAGTTCTTC
>many|TRBJ2-1|TRBD2|TRBV3-1
CASSQEIAGGNDEQFF
TGTGCCAGCAGCCAAGAGATAGCGGGAGGGAATGATGAGCAGTTCTTC
>many|TRBJ2-7|NA|TRBV20-1
CSARDRRYEQYF
TGCAGTGCTAGAGATCGGAGATACGAGCAGTACTTC
>few|TRBJ2-2|TRBD2|TRBV7-9
CASSLQASGTGELFF
TGTGCCAGCAGCTTACAGGCTAGCGGCACCGGGGAGCTGTTTTTT
>few|TRBJ1-1|NA|TRBV4-1
CASSHSMRRTEAFF
TGCGCCAGCAGCCATAGTATGCGTCGGACTGAAGCTTTCTTT
>many|TRBJ1-2|TRBD1|TRBV20-1
CSAPHRDRGDGYTF
TGCAGTGCTCCCCACCGGGACAGGGGTGATGGCTACACCTTC
>NA|TRBJ1-2|TRBD1|TRBV11-2
CASSLRTGIFYGYTF
TGTGCCAGCAGCTTAAGGACAGGGATCTTCTATGGCTACACCTTC
>many|TRBJ2-1|TRBD2|TRBV10-2
CASRGTSGTLPSYNEQFF
TGCGCCAGCAGGGGGACTAGCGGAACCCTGCCCTCCTACAATGAGCAGTTCTTC
>many|TRBJ2-3|NA|TRBV11-2
CASSLGKGHPSTDTQYF
TGTGCCAGCAGCTTGGGAAAGGGACACCCGAGCACAGATACGCAGTATTTT
>few|TRBJ2-3|TRBD2|TRBV5-4
CASSFGTRADTQYF
TGTGCCAGCAGCTTCGGGACTAGGGCAGATACGCAGTATTTT
>many|TRBJ2-2|NA|TRBV20-1
CSARGVVTNTGELFF
TGCAGTGCGAGGGGGGTGGTCACGAACACCGGGGAGCTGTTTTTT
>many|TRBJ1-5|NA|TRBV12-3/TRBV12-4
CASSLGWGLTGQPQHF
TGTGCCAGCAGTTTAGGTTGGGGCCTTACTGGTCAGCCCCAGCATTTT
>NA|TRBJ2-5|TRBD2|TRBV20-1
CSASRASGSLKTQYF
TGCAGTGCTAGTAGGGCTAGCGGGAGCTTAAAGACCCAGTACTTC
>few|TRBJ1-6|TRBD1|TRBV11-3
CASSSDLRGQGNSPLHF
TGTGCCAGCAGCTCCGACTTGAGGGGGCAGGGAAATTCACCCCTCCACTTT
>few|TRBJ2-1|TRBD2|TRBV19
CASSLLRASGSGEQFF
TGTGCCAGTAGTCTCTTGCGGGCTAGCGGGAGTGGTGAGCAGTTCTTC
>many|TRBJ1-5|NA|TRBV19
CASKGGYQPQHF
TGTGCCAGTAAGGGGGGCTATCAGCCCCAGCATTTT
>many|TRBJ1-2|TRBD1|TRBV14
CASSHFDREDGYTF
TGTGCCAGCAGCCATTTTGACAGGGAGGACGGCTACACCTTC
>many|TRBJ1-1|NA|TRBV6-4
CASSLLPTGGGTEAFF
TGTGCCAGCAGCCTCCTCCCGACAGGCGGAGGGACTGAAGCTTTCTTT
>NA|TRBJ2-3|TRBD2|TRBV10-3
CAIRLAGEVDTQYF
TGTGCCATCAGGCTAGCGGGAGAGGTAGATACGCAGTATTTT
>many|TRBJ2-3|NA|TRBV7-9
CASTFPYWEADTQYF
TGTGCCAGCACCTTCCCTTATTGGGAAGCAGATACGCAGTATTTT
>NA|TRBJ2-3|NA|TRBV5-6
CASSRSTDTQYF
TGTGCCAGCAGCAGAAGCACAGATACGCAGTATTTT
>NA|TRBJ2-2|TRBD1|TRBV27
CASSLKALTGVGNTGELFF
TGTGCCAGCAGTTTAAAGGCTCTAACAGGGGTAGGGAACACCGGGGAGCTGTTTTTT
>many|TRBJ1-2|NA|TRBV30
CAWSPPVETSYGYTF
TGTGCCTGGAGTCCCCCCGTTGAGACCAGCTATGGCTACACCTTC
>many|TRBJ1-2|TRBD1|TRBV9
CASTRDRLNYGYTF
TGTGCCAGCACCCGGGACAGGCTTAACTATGGCTACACCTTC
>many|TRBJ1-2|NA|TRBV5-6
CASSLQTYGYTF
TGTGCCAGCAGCTTGCAGACCTATGGCTACACCTTC
>many|TRBJ2-2|TRBD2|TRBV30
CAWSRTSGANTGELFF
TGTGCCTGGAGCCGGACTAGCGGGGCGAACACCGGGGAGCTGTTTTTT
>many|TRBJ2-3|TRBD2|TRBV27
CASSRLAGDTQYF
TGTGCCAGCAGCCGACTAGCGGGAGATACGCAGTATTTT
>many|TRBJ1-1|TRBD1|TRBV29-1
CSTRDRGNTEVFF
TGCAGCACCCGGGACAGGGGAAATACTGAAGTTTTCTTT
>NA|TRBJ2-5|TRBD2|TRBV2
CASSFSGRGRGETQYF
TGTGCCAGCAGCTTTAGCGGGAGAGGTCGCGGGGAGACCCAGTACTTC
>NA|TRBJ2-4|NA|TRBV12-3/TRBV12-4
CASSGGGSKNIQYF
TGTGCCAGCAGTGGAGGGGGAAGCAAAAACATTCAGTACTTC
>many|TRBJ2-3|TRBD1|TRBV3-1
CASSQVPRGPSGTDTQYF
TGTGCCAGCAGCCAAGTGCCCAGGGGGCCTTCTGGCACAGATACGCAGTATTTT
>many|TRBJ2-1|TRBD1|TRBV7-9
CARGTDYNEQFF
TGTGCCAGGGGGACAGATTACAATGAGCAGTTCTTC
>few|TRBJ2-5|TRBD1|TRBV6-5
CASSQYRDRGGETQYF
TGTGCCAGCAGTCAGTACCGGGACAGGGGAGGCGAGACCCAGTACTTC
>NA|TRBJ2-2|NA|TRBV7-8
CGSSRDAGELFF
TGTGGCAGCAGTCGGGACGCCGGGGAGCTGTTTTTT
>few|TRBJ1-2|NA|TRBV6-5
CASSLGPYYGYTF
TGTGCCAGCAGTCTGGGACCGTACTATGGCTACACCTTC
>few|TRBJ2-7|NA|TRBV12-3/TRBV12-4
CASSLAVNYEQYF
TGTGCCAGCAGTTTGGCGGTCAACTACGAGCAGTACTTC
>many|TRBJ2-5|NA|TRBV7-9
CASSVQETQYF
TGTGCCAGCAGCGTCCAAGAGACCCAGTACTTC
>many|TRBJ2-7|TRBD2|TRBV20-1
CSARDRTSGSYEQYF
TGCAGTGCTAGAGATCGGACTAGCGGGAGCTACGAGCAGTACTTC
>many|TRBJ2-1|TRBD2|TRBV7-2
CASSTHSGIDEQFF
TGTGCCAGCAGCACCCATAGCGGGATAGATGAGCAGTTCTTC
>NA|TRBJ2-7|TRBD2|TRBV3-1
CASSPLGAGGVYEQYF
TGTGCCAGCAGCCCCCTGGGAGCGGGAGGTGTCTACGAGCAGTACTTC
>few|TRBJ2-7|NA|TRBV28
CASSTPGQVYEQYF
TGTGCCAGCAGCACCCCCGGACAAGTCTACGAGCAGTACTTC
>many|TRBJ1-2|NA|TRBV29-1
CSVDSGRDYGYTF
TGCAGCGTTGATTCGGGCAGGGACTATGGCTACACCTTC
>NA|TRBJ2-2|TRBD1|TRBV6-5
CASSIAGQGTGELFF
TGTGCCAGCAGTATAGCCGGACAGGGCACCGGGGAGCTGTTTTTT
>NA|TRBJ2-2|NA|TRBV12-3/TRBV12-4
CASRSVTGELFF
TGTGCCAGCAGAAGCGTGACCGGGGAGCTGTTTTTT
>many|TRBJ2-1|TRBD1|TRBV6-6
CASSRTNRDSLPNEQFF
TGTGCCAGCAGTCGAACTAACCGGGACAGCTTACCTAATGAGCAGTTCTTC
>few|TRBJ2-1|NA|TRBV5-6
CASSLVDANEQFF
TGTGCCAGCAGCTTGGTCGATGCCAATGAGCAGTTCTTC